These 9 T cell receptor beta chains originate from one sample sequenced in a study of blood T cells in healthy people across ages. The use of a sample-barcoded 5' primer and a J-beta primer mix characterized a second PCR of about 7 to 12 cycles. TCRdb re-called the 5' RACE reads through MiXCR, storing one row per CDR3 protein. Of 600,000 or so distinct CDR3 sequences in the sample, 25% to 35% were seen once. Sequencing was performed on blood. These receptors originate from a woman aged 80 or older in good health.

This clonotype was recorded many times. The genes are TRBV12-3 or TRBV12-4 and TRBJ1-2; D perhaps matches TRBD1 (6 bases). The germline V and J ends were trimmed by 5 bases and 1 base, with 11 bases remaining between them. This CDR3 has 14 amino acids. The CDR3 loop reads CASSRTVLNYGYTF. The DNA for the CDR3 is TGTGCCAGCAGTCGGACAGTTCTTAACTATGGCTACACCTTC.

This chain uses TRBV9 with TRBJ1-1, with D possibly being TRBD1 (5 bases). Germline CDR1 and CDR2: SGDLS and YYNGEE. The CDR3 runs to 12 residues. V dropped 4 bases and J dropped 7 bases, with 11 bases sitting between them. The CDR3 reads CASSPEGIEAFF. The CDR3 nucleotides read TGTGCCAGCAGCCCAGAGGGGATTGAAGCTTTCTTT.

This clonotype appeared many times. The chain combines TRBV3-1 with TRBJ1-2; the D gene is possibly TRBD1 (5 bases). The CDR3 has 15 amino acids. Trimming took 3 bases from V and 0 from J, leaving 11 bases between them. Germline V lookup: CDR1 LGHDT, CDR2 YNNKEL (reference sequence). DNA for the CDR3: TGTGCCAGCAGCCAGCAGACAGCAGCTAACTATGGCTACACCTTC. It codes for CASSQQTAANYGYTF.

CDR3 DNA: TGTGCCAGCAGTTTACGGTTTACTAGCGGGAGTGACAATGAGCAGTTCTTC. It specifies CASSLRFTSGSDNEQFF. V is TRBV12-3 or TRBV12-4 and J is TRBJ2-1; TRBD2 matches 11 bases. V lost 2 bases, J lost 5 bases, and 8 bases stayed unmatched. There are 17 residues in the CDR3.

The V gene is TRBV7-9, the J gene TRBJ2-7; TRBD1 or TRBD2 may be the D gene (6 bases each). V gave up 5 bases and J gave up 5 bases, with 13 bases separating them. CDR1 and CDR2 (germline): SEHNR, FQNEAQ (reference sequence). The CDR3 covers 13 residues. The CDR3 nucleotides are TGTGCCAGCAGCGCAACGGGGGACAACGAGCAGTACTTC. Translated: CASSATGDNEQYF.

This clonotype was picked up a small number of times. The chain carries TRBV6-5 and TRBJ1-1, with TRBD1 matching over 7 bases. V dropped 5 bases and J dropped 3; count of bases not matched to a gene: 9. This CDR3 contains 15 residues. Germline V gene sequence: CDR1 MNHEY, CDR2 SVGAGI. The CDR3: CASSRGIRGYTEAFF. For the CDR3, the DNA is TGTGCCAGCAGTCGGGGAATCAGGGGGTACACTGAAGCTTTCTTT.

A word on this clonotype: This may be a read error: a much more frequent sequence differs by one nucleotide. The chain combines TRBV15 with TRBJ1-1; possibly TRBD1 for D (6 bases). Trimming removed 0 bases at V and 1 base at J, with 6 bases between. Germline assignment: CDR1 LNHNV and CDR2 YYDKDF (reference sequence). This CDR3 has 14 amino acids. The CDR3 region is CATSRDRGNTEAFF. The CDR3 nucleotides read TGTGCCACCAGCAGAGACAGGGGGAACACTGAAGCTTTCTTT.

This clonotype was recorded many times. The chain joins TRBV7-2 to TRBJ2-3; 11 bases are a match to TRBD2. The CDR3 is 19 amino acids. Germline V gene sequence: CDR1 SGHTA, CDR2 FQGNSA. The trim removed 2 bases at V and 1 base at J, leaving 11 bases unmatched. The CDR3, as DNA: TGTGCCAGCAGCTTACTAGCGGGGGGTTTTGACCTGGGCACAGATACGCAGTATTTT. It yields the protein CASSLLAGGFDLGTDTQYF.

The rearrangement uses TRBV9 and TRBJ1-1, with D possibly matching TRBD1 (6 bases). V gave up 4 bases and J gave up 4 bases, with 11 bases separating them. The CDR3 is 13 residues long. The germline gives CDR1 SGDLS, CDR2 YYNGEE. Here the CDR3 reads CASSRKGGTEAFF. CDR3 coding DNA: TGTGCCAGCAGCCGGAAAGGGGGCACTGAAGCTTTCTTT.